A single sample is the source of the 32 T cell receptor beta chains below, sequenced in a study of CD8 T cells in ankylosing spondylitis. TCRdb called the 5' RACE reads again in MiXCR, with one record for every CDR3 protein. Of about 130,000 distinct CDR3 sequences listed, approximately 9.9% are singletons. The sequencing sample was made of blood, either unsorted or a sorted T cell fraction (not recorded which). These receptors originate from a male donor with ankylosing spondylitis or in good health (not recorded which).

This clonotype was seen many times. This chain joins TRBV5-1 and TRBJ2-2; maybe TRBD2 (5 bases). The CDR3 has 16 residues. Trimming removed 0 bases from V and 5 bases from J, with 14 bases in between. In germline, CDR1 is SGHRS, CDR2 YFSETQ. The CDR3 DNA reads TGCGCCAGCAGCTTGGCTTCGAGGGTCGGAACCGGGGAGCTGTTTTTT. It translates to CASSLASRVGTGELFF.

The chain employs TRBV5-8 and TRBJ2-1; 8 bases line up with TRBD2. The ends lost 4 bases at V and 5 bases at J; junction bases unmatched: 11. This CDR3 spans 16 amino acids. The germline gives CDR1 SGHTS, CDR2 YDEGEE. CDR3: CASSPSSGRSNNEQFF. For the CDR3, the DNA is TGTGCCAGCAGCCCTTCAAGCGGGAGAAGCAACAATGAGCAGTTCTTC.

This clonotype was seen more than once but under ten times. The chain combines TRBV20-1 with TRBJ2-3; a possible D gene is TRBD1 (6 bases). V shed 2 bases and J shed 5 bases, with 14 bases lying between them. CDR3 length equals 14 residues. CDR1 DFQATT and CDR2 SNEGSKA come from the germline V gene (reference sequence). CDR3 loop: CSARLWGHQDTQYF. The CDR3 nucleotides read TGCAGTGCTAGATTGTGGGGACATCAAGATACGCAGTATTTT.

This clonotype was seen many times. This CDR3 reads CSAKTPLAAFYEQYF. CDR3 DNA sequence: TGCAGTGCTAAGACCCCCCTAGCAGCGTTCTACGAGCAGTACTTC. V is TRBV20-1 and J is TRBJ2-7; maybe TRBD2 (5 bases). From germline, CDR1 is DFQATT and CDR2 SNEGSKA (reference sequence). The CDR3 runs to 15 residues. Trimming shortened V by 4 bases and J by 3 bases, and 19 bases separated the two germline ends.

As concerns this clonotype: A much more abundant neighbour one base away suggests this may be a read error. The CDR3 spells CVSSHRGQGDNEQFF. For the CDR3, the DNA is TGTGTCAGCAGCCACCGGGGACAGGGAGATAATGAGCAGTTCTTC. The chain is built from TRBV3-1 and TRBJ2-1; the match to TRBD1 covers 9 bases. CDR3 size: 15 residues. Per germline, CDR1 LGHDT and CDR2 YNNKEL (reference sequence).

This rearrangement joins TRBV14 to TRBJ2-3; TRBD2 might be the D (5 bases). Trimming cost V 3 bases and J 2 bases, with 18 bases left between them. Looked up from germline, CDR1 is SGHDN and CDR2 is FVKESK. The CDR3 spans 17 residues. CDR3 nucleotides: TGTGCCAGCAGCCAGGACGTCCGGGATTACAACACAGATACGCAGTATTTT. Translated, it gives CASSQDVRDYNTDTQYF.

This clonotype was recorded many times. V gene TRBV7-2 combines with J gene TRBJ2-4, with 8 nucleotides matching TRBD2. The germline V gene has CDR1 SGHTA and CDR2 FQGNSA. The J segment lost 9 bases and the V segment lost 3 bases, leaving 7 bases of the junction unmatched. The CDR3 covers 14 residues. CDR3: CASSFKREGSIQYF. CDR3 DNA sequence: TGTGCCAGCAGCTTTAAACGGGAGGGGAGCATTCAGTACTTC.

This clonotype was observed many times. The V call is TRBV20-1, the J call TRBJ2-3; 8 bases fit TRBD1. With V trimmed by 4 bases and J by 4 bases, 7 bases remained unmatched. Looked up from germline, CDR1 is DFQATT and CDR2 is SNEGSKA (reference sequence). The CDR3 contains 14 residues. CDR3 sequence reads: CSAINQGASDTQYF. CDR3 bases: TGCAGTGCTATCAACCAGGGGGCCTCAGATACGCAGTATTTT.

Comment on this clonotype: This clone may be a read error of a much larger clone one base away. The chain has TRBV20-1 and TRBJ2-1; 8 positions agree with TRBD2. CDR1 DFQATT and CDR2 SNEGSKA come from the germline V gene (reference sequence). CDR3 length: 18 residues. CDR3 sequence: CCARDSQALAVRGNEQFF. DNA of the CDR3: TGCTGTGCTAGAGACAGCCAGGCACTAGCGGTCAGAGGCAATGAGCAGTTCTTC.

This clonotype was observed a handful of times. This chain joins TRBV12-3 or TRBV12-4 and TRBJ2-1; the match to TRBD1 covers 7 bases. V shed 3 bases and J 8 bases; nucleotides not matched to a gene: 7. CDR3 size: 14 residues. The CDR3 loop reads CASSFSDRAHEQFF. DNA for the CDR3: TGTGCCAGCAGTTTTTCAGACAGGGCTCATGAGCAGTTCTTC.

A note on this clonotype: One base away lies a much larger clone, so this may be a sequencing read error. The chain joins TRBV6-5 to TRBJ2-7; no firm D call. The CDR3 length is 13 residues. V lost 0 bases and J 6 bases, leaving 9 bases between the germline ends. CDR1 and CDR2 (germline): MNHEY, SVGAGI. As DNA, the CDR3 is TGTGCCAGCAGTTACTCAGCGAGTTGCGAGCAGTACTTC. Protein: CASSYSASCEQYF.

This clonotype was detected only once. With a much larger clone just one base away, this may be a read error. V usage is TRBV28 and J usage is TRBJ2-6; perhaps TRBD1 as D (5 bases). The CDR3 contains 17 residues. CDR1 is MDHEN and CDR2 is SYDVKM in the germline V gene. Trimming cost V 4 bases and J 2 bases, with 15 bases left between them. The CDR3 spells CASSSSAPGPGANVLTF. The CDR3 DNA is TGTGCCAGCAGTTCTTCAGCTCCAGGGCCTGGGGCCAACGTCCTGACTTTC. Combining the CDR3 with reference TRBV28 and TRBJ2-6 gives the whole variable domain DVKVTQSSRYLVKRTGEKVFLECVQDMDHENMFWYRQDPGLGLRLIYFSYDVKMKEKGDIPEGYSVSREKKERFSLILESASTNQTSMYLCASSSSAPGPGANVLTFGAGSRLTVL.

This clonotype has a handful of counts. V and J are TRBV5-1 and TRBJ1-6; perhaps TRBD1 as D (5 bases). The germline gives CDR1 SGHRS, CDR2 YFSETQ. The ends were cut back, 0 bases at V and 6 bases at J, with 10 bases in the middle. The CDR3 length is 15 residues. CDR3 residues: CASSLEGFGNSPLHF. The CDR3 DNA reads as TGCGCCAGCAGCTTGGAGGGGTTTGGTAATTCACCCCTCCACTTT.

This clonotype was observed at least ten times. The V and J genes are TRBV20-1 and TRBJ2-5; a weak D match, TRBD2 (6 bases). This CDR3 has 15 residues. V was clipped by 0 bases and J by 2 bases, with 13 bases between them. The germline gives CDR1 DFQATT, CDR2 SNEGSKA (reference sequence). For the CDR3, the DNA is TGCAGTGCTAGAGATGCGGGGTCCCCTCAAGAGACCCAGTACTTC. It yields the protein CSARDAGSPQETQYF.

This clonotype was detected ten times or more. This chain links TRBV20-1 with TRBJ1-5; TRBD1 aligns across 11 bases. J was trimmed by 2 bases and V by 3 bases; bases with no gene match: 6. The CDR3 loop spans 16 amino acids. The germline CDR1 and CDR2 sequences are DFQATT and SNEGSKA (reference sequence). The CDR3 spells CSARDRGRIGNQPQHF. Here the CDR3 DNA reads TGCAGTGCTAGGGACAGGGGGCGCATAGGCAATCAGCCCCAGCATTTT.

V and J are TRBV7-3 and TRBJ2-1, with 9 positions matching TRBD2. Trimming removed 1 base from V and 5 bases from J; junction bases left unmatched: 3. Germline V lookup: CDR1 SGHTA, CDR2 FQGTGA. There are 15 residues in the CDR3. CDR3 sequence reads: CASSLSLAGNNEQFF. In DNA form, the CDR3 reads TGTGCCAGCAGCTTAAGTCTAGCGGGAAACAATGAGCAGTTCTTC.

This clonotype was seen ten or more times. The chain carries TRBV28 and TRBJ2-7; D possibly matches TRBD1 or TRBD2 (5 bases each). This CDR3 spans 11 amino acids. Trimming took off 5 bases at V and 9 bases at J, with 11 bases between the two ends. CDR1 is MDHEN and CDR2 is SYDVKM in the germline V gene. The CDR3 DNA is TGTGCCAGCAGTCCCCAGAGGGGGCAGTACTTC. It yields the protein CASSPQRGQYF.

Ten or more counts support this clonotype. The CDR3 is CASSFPPLGLAGTTGELFF. In DNA, the CDR3 is TGTGCCAGCAGTTTCCCTCCCCTGGGACTAGCGGGCACCACCGGGGAGCTGTTTTTT. The V call is TRBV6-2 or TRBV6-3, the J call TRBJ2-2; TRBD2 agrees at 12 bases. V was clipped by 4 bases and J by 4 bases; unmatched bases: 13. The germline V gene has CDR1 MNHEY and CDR2 SVGEGT. CDR3 length equals 19 residues.

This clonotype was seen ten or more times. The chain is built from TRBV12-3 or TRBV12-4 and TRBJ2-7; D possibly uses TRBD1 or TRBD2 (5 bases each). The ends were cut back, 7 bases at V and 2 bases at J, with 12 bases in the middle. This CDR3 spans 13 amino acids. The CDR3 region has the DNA TGTGCCAGCAATTTCGGGGCCACCTACGAGCAGTACTTC. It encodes CASNFGATYEQYF.

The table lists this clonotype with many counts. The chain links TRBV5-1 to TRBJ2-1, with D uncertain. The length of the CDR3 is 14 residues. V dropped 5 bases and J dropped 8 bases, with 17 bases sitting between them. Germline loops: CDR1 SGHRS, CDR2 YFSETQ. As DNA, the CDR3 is TGCGCCAGCAGACGAGCCTACATGCGCGATGAGCAGTTCTTC. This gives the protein CASRRAYMRDEQFF.

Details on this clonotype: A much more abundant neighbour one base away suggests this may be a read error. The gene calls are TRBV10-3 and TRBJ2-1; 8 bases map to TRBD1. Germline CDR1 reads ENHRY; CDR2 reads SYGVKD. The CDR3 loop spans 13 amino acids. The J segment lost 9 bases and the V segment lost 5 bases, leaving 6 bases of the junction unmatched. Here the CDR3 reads CAISRQGRGEQFF. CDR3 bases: TGTGCCATCAGTAGACAGGGGCGAGGTGAGCAGTTCTTC.

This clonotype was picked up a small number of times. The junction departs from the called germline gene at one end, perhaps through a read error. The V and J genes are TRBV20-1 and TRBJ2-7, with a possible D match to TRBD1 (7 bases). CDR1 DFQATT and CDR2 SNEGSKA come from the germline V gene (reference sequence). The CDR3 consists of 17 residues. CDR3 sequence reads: CCARDLLGAGQKYEQYF. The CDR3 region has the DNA TGCTGTGCTAGAGATCTCTTGGGGGCGGGACAGAAGTACGAGCAGTACTTC.

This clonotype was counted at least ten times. The CDR3 loop reads CASSRAGTSGSPDTQYF. The CDR3 nucleotides are TGTGCCAGCAGCCGCGCTGGGACTAGCGGGAGTCCCGATACGCAGTATTTT. The chain joins TRBV7-3 to TRBJ2-3; 14 bases are a match to TRBD2. The CDR3 contains 17 residues. V dropped 5 bases and J dropped 6; count of bases not matched to a gene: 10. Germline assignment: CDR1 SGHTA and CDR2 FQGTGA.

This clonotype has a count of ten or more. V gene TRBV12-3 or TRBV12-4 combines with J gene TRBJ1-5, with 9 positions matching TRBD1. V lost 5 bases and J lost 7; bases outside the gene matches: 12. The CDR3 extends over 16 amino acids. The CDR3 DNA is TGTGCCAGCAGTCCTGCGGGACAGGGTGTTAAACAGCCCCAGCATTTT. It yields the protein CASSPAGQGVKQPQHF.

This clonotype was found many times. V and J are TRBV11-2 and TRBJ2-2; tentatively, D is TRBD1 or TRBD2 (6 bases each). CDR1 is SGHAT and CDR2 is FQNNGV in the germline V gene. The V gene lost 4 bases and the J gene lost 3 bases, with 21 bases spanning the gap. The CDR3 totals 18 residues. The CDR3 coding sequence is TGTGCCAGCAGCTATGGTGACAGGAGGGAGATGCACACCGGGGAGCTGTTTTTT. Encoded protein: CASSYGDRREMHTGELFF.

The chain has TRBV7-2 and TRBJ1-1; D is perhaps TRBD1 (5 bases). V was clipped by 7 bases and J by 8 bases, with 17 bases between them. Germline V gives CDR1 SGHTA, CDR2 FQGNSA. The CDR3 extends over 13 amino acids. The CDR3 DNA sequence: TGTGCCAGCACCCCCGGTCCGGCAGGGGAAGCTTTCTTT. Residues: CASTPGPAGEAFF. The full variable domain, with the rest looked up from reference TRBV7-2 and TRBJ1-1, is GAGVSQSPSNKVTEKGKDVELRCDPISGHTALYWYRQSLGQGLEFLIYFQGNSAPDKSGLPSDRFSAERTGGSVSTLTIQRTQQEDSAVYLCASTPGPAGEAFFGQGTRLTVV.

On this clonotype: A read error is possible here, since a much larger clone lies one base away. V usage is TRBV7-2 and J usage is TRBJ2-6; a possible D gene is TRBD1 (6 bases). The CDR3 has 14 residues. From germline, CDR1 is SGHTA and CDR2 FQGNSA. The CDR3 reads CASKDSSGANGLTF. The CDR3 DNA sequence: TGTGCCAGCAAGGACAGCTCTGGGGCCAACGGCCTGACTTTC.

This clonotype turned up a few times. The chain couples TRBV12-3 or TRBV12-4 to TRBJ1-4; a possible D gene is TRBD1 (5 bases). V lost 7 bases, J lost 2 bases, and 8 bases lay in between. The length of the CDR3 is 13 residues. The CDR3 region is CASTGGTNEKLFF. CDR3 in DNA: TGTGCCAGCACTGGGGGTACTAATGAAAAACTGTTTTTT.

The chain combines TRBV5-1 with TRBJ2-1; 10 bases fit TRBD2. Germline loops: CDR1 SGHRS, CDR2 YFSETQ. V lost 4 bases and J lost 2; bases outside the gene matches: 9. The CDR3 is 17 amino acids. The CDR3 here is CASSTRLAGPPYNEQFF. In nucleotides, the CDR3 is TGCGCCAGCAGCACCAGACTAGCGGGCCCGCCCTACAATGAGCAGTTCTTC.

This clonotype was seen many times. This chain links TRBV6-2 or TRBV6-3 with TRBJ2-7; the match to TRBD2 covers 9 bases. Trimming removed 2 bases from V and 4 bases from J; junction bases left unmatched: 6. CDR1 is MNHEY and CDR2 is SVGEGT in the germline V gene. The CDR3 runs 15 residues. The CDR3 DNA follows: TGTGCCAGCAGTTACAGGCTAGCGGGACGATACGAGCAGTACTTC. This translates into CASSYRLAGRYEQYF.

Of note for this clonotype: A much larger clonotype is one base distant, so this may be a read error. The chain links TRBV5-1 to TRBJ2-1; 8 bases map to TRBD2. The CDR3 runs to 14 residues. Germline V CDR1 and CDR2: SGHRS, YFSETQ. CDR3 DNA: TGCGCCAGCAGCTTGGCAGGCGGGGGGAATGAGGAGTTCTTC. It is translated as CASSLAGGGNEEFF.

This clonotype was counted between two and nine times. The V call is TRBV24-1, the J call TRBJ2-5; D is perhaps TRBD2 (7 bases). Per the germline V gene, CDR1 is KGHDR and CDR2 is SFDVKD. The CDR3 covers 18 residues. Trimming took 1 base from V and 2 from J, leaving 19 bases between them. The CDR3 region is CATSDFTGTSGTQETQYF. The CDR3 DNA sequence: TGTGCCACCAGTGATTTCACAGGGACCAGCGGGACTCAAGAGACCCAGTACTTC.